Listed here are 8 T cell receptor beta chains from one sample, sequenced in a study of blood T cell repertoires in COVID-19. Assay: immunoSEQ multiplex PCR; the TCRdb copy retains only in-frame clones and omits some. The repertoire holds 400,000 to 450,000 clones, with approximately 89% as singletons. The sample consisted of peripheral blood. The receptor source for this set is a woman between 40 and 55 years old with COVID-19, enrolled during active disease.

The CDR3 spells CASSSGQTSNTGELFF. CDR3 coding DNA: TGTGCCAGTAGTAGCGGACAGACTTCGAACACCGGGGAGCTGTTTTTT. This chain connects TRBV19 to TRBJ2-2; maybe TRBD1 (6 bases). Germline loops: CDR1 LNHDA, CDR2 SQIVND (reference sequence). CDR3 length: 16 amino acids. V dropped 4 bases and J dropped 0 bases, with 12 bases sitting between them.

V is TRBV3-1 (or the pseudogene TRBV3-2) and J is TRBJ1-2; 7 bases agree with TRBD1. This CDR3 has 16 residues. Trimming at V came to 8 bases and at J to 4 bases, leaving 16 bases not matched to a gene. Germline loops: CDR1 LGHDT, CDR2 YNNKEL (reference sequence). Here the CDR3 DNA reads TGTGCCAGCGGGCGGGCAGGGGGTTTAGACTCCTATGGCTACACCTTC. Amino acids: CASGRAGGLDSYGYTF.

This clone showed up just once. The genes are TRBV2 and TRBJ2-2, with 12 nucleotides matching TRBD1. CDR1 is SNHLY, CDR2 FYNNEI, per germline. CDR3 length: 17 amino acids. Trimming took 6 bases from V and 4 from J; bases not matched to a gene: 9. The CDR3 sequence: CASRGDRGLPGTGELFF. The CDR3 DNA follows: TGTGCCAGCAGGGGGGACAGGGGGCTTCCGGGCACCGGGGAGCTGTTTTTT.

The chain carries TRBV7-9 and TRBJ2-1; D remains unclear. The CDR3 is 11 amino acids. The V and J ends lost 8 bases and 6 bases respectively, with 8 bases between them. Germline V gene data show CDR1 as SEHNR and CDR2 as FQNEAQ (reference sequence). Written as DNA, the CDR3 is TGTGCCAGCCAGTACAGCAATGAGCAGTTCTTC. Translated, it gives CASQYSNEQFF.

CDR3 region: CASSPRQADWGNQPQHF. In DNA form, the CDR3 reads TGTGCCAGCAGTCCTAGACAGGCGGACTGGGGCAATCAGCCCCAGCATTTT. The genes are TRBV2 and TRBJ1-5, with D maybe TRBD1 (6 bases). Trimming left V 5 bases short and J 2 bases short, with 19 bases between. The CDR3 is 17 residues long. Germline CDR1 SNHLY, CDR2 FYNNEI.

CDR3 sequence reads: CASSSRAGYGYTF. CDR3 DNA sequence: TGTGCCAGCAGTTCCAGGGCAGGTTATGGCTACACCTTC. This rearrangement joins TRBV28 to TRBJ1-2, with D tentatively TRBD1 (5 bases). CDR3 length equals 13 residues. V lost 4 bases to trimming and J lost 5 bases, with 11 bases between them. Germline V gives CDR1 MDHEN, CDR2 SYDVKM.

V gene TRBV5-1 combines with J gene TRBJ1-2; the match to TRBD1 covers 7 bases. The CDR3 is 13 residues long. Germline CDR1 reads SGHRS; CDR2 reads YFSETQ. Trimming cost V 4 bases and J 5 bases; bases outside gene matches: 5. CDR3 residues: CASSGQEVYGYTF. In nucleotides, the CDR3 is TGCGCCAGCAGCGGACAGGAGGTTTATGGCTACACCTTC. Using reference TRBV5-1 and TRBJ1-2 for the parts outside the CDR3, the full variable domain is KAGVTQTPRYLIKTRGQQVTLSCSPISGHRSVSWYQQTPGQGLQFLFEYFSETQRNKGNFPGRFSGRQFSNSRSEMNVSTLELGDSALYLCASSGQEVYGYTFGSGTRLTVV.

The rearrangement uses TRBV21-1 and TRBJ1-6; the D segment call TRBD1 is taken from the table without a DNA check. TRBV21-1 is labeled a pseudogene. This CDR3 has 19 amino acids. CDR3 DNA sequence: TGTGCCAGCAGCAAAGCGCTTTTGGACAGGAGCTCCTATAATTCACCCCTCCACTTT. Protein: CASSKALLDRSSYNSPLHF.